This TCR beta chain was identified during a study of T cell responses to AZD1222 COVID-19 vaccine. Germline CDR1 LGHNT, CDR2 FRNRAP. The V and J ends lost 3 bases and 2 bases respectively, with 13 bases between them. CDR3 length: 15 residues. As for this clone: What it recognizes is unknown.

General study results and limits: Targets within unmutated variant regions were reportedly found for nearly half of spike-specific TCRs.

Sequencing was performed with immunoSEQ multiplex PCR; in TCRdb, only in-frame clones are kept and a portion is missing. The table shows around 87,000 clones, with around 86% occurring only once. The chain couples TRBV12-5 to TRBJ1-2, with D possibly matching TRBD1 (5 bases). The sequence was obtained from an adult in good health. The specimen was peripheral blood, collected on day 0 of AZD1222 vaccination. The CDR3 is CASGLAGRANYGYTF. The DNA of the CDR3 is TGTGCTAGTGGTTTAGCCGGCAGGGCCAACTATGGCTACACCTTC.